This T cell receptor (beta chain) was captured in a study of blood T cell repertoires in COVID-19. The CDR3 is 15 residues long. The J segment lost 5 bases and the V segment lost 0 bases, leaving 1 base of the junction unmatched. The germline CDR1 and CDR2 sequences are LNHNV and YYDKDF (reference sequence). TCRdb's table, derived via immunoSEQ multiplex PCR, lists solely in-frame clones and lacks some. The table includes roughly 90,000 clones, around four fifths detected once. The receptor was derived from a human donor in a cohort sampled during active COVID-19. The sequencing input was peripheral blood. The chain uses TRBV15 and TRBJ2-1, with TRBD2 matching over 10 bases. The chain's CDR3 is CATSREGLADNEQFF. In nucleotides, the CDR3 is TGTGCCACCAGCAGAGAAGGACTAGCGGACAATGAGCAGTTCTTC. The full variable domain, rest sourced from reference TRBV15 and TRBJ2-1, is DAMVIQNPRYQVTQFGKPVTLSCSQTLNHNVMYWYQQKSSQAPKLLFHYYDKDFNNEADTPDNFQSRRPNTSFCFLDIRSPGLGDTAMYLCATSREGLADNEQFFGPGTRLTVL.